This TCR beta chain is drawn from a study of blood T cell repertoires in COVID-19. Looking at the study overall: PBMCs, B-cell-depleted T cells, or T cells were the source of the cDNA or gDNA that made up the material.

This clone has only a few counts. As handled by the study authors: Amplification of reference gene primers provided the estimated nucleated cell counts. Profiling relied on immunoSEQ multiplex PCR, and the TCRdb table lists in-frame clones only, not all of them. The DNA gave D and trimming, while V, J and clone size come from that table. The sample yields about 330,000 clones, approximately 82% seen once. The CDR3 sequence is 17 residues long. After removal of 3 bases from V and 0 bases from J, the junction contained 11 bases not matched to a gene. In germline, CDR1 is KGHSH, CDR2 LQKENI. The chain links TRBV18 to TRBJ2-7; 7 nucleotides match TRBD1. The TCR originated in a woman between 50 and 59 years old with acute or convalescent COVID-19. Source material: peripheral blood. CDR3 sequence: CASSPNPGQADSYEQYF. The CDR3 DNA reads as TGTGCCAGCTCACCTAACCCCGGACAGGCAGACTCCTACGAGCAGTACTTC.